These 20 T cell receptor beta chains were sequenced from one sample in a study of T cells after yellow fever vaccination. From the 5' RACE reads, TCRdb called clonotypes with MiXCR, one entry per CDR3 protein. In the table there are around 590,000 distinct CDR3 sequences, roughly 12% of which are singletons. The sample consisted of PBMCs, taken on the day of the yellow fever booster vaccination. Receptor source: a young man who received the YFV17D yellow fever vaccine.

This clonotype showed up just a few times. This chain joins TRBV7-6 and TRBJ2-3; D remains unclear. This CDR3 is built from 13 residues. CDR1 and CDR2 (germline): SGHVS, FNYEAQ. Deletions cut 7 bases from V and 6 bases from J, with 14 bases between. CDR3 DNA: TGTGCCAGCAACGAAATCGGGTCCGATACGCAGTATTTT. Its translation is CASNEIGSDTQYF.

This clonotype has a handful of counts. The rearrangement uses TRBV9 and TRBJ2-2, with D possibly TRBD1 on 8 matching bases. Between the trimmed V and J ends, which lost 3 bases and 4 bases, there was a span of 31 bases. CDR3 length equals 21 residues. Germline-derived CDR1 and CDR2 are SGDLS and YYNGEE. CDR3 nucleotide sequence: TGTGCCAGCAGCGCCCCGGACAGGGAATATCCGGGAGGAATGCGCACCGGGGAGCTGTTTTTT. It specifies CASSAPDREYPGGMRTGELFF.

This clonotype was detected a few times. This rearrangement joins TRBV9 to TRBJ2-5, with TRBD2 as a possible D gene (6 bases). V lost 1 base and J 0 bases, leaving 10 bases between the germline ends. CDR3 size: 15 residues. Germline V lookup: CDR1 SGDLS, CDR2 YYNGEE. This CDR3 is CASSVRGLYQETQYF. The CDR3 DNA follows: TGTGCCAGCAGCGTAAGGGGACTGTACCAAGAGACCCAGTACTTC.

This chain connects TRBV12-3 or TRBV12-4 to TRBJ1-6; D is undetermined. The CDR3 sequence is 13 residues long. Trimming removed 1 base from V and 10 bases from J, with 8 bases in between. Written as DNA, the CDR3 is TGTGCCAGCAGTTTAGGGCAGCGCTCACCCCTCCACTTT. Translation: CASSLGQRSPLHF.

There are a few counts of this clonotype. V is TRBV7-2 and J is TRBJ2-1; no reliable D call. Trimming shortened V by 7 bases and J by 15 bases, and 19 bases separated the two germline ends. The CDR3 is 12 amino acids. Germline CDR1 and CDR2: SGHTA and FQGNSA. CDR3 bases: TGTGCCAGCAACAACCCCAGTGGGGTTCCGTTCTTC. Translated, it gives CASNNPSGVPFF.

V gene TRBV6-2 or TRBV6-3 combines with J gene TRBJ1-1; TRBD1 is a possible D gene (5 bases). CDR1 is MNHEY and CDR2 is SVGEGT in the germline V gene. There are 14 residues in the CDR3. V was clipped by 6 bases and J by 1 base, with 12 bases between them. The CDR3 nucleotides are TGTGCCAGCAGGCAAAGCAGGGCGAACACTGAAGCTTTCTTT. Residues: CASRQSRANTEAFF.

This sequence joins TRBV6-5 and TRBJ2-2; D gene ambiguous. Trimming stripped 2 bases from V and 8 bases from J, with 6 bases between. Germline lookup yields CDR1 MNHEY and CDR2 SVGAGI. This CDR3 has 12 amino acids. CDR3 amino acids: CASSYGRGELFF. The CDR3 DNA reads as TGTGCCAGCAGTTACGGCCGGGGGGAGCTGTTTTTT.

The rearrangement links TRBV18 to TRBJ1-1; no clear D. Germline V gene lookup returns CDR1 KGHSH and CDR2 LQKENI. CDR3 length: 14 amino acids. Trimming shortened V by 3 bases and J by 4 bases, and 12 bases separated the two germline ends. In DNA form, the CDR3 reads TGTGCCAGCTCACCCGGGTGGGAGGGCACTGAAGCTTTCTTT. Its protein product is CASSPGWEGTEAFF.

The V and J genes are TRBV10-2 and TRBJ1-1; weak D call: TRBD1 (6 bases). CDR1 is WSHSY and CDR2 is SAAADI in the germline V gene. Trimming removed 7 bases at V and 8 bases at J, with 17 bases between. The CDR3 extends over 13 amino acids. Here the CDR3 reads CASKTTGHSEAFF. CDR3 nucleotide sequence: TGCGCCAGCAAGACAACGGGACACTCGGAAGCTTTCTTT.

This chain joins TRBV7-8 and TRBJ2-3; tentatively, D is TRBD2 (7 bases). The V gene's germline CDR1 is SGHVS and CDR2 FQNEAQ. CDR3 length equals 16 residues. The germline V and J ends were trimmed by 5 bases and 0 bases, with 15 bases remaining between them. The CDR3 region is CASSRGAVTSTDTQYF. The CDR3 bases are TGTGCCAGCAGCCGGGGGGCAGTCACTAGCACAGATACGCAGTATTTT.

This clonotype was counted only a few times. This sequence joins TRBV20-1 and TRBJ2-5, with 7 positions matching TRBD2. V was pared by 4 bases and J by 9 bases, with 8 bases of the junction left unmatched. Germline V CDR1 and CDR2: DFQATT, SNEGSKA (reference sequence). The CDR3 is 12 residues long. CDR3 bases: TGCAGTGCTAAAGAGACTAGCAGGGCCCAGTACTTC. This translates into CSAKETSRAQYF.

CDR3 sequence reads: CASSFTLGNTIYF. In DNA, the CDR3 is TGTGCCAGCAGTTTTACTCTTGGAAACACCATATATTTT. The rearrangement links TRBV12-3 or TRBV12-4 to TRBJ1-3; D unresolved. CDR3 length equals 13 residues. With 3 bases removed from V and 3 bases from J, the gap between germline ends came to 6 bases.

There are many counts of this clonotype. The chain links TRBV19 to TRBJ2-4, with D uncertain. This CDR3 spans 11 amino acids. V gave up 3 bases and J gave up 16 bases, with 13 bases separating them. CDR1 and CDR2 from the germline V gene are LNHDA and SQIVND (reference sequence). CDR3 bases: TGTGCCAGTAGTATCGGGTCGACTTCCTACTTC. Protein: CASSIGSTSYF.

With respect to this clonotype: One end of the junction varies from germline; a read error may be responsible. This sequence joins TRBV6-2 or TRBV6-3 and TRBJ1-2; no definite D call. Germline-derived CDR1 and CDR2 are MNHEY and SVGEGT. The CDR3 loop spans 13 amino acids. In DNA, the CDR3 is TGTGCCAGCAGTTACGATCCGAACTATGGCCACACCTTC. Translation: CASSYDPNYGHTF.

The chain joins TRBV10-3 to TRBJ2-7; 8 bases agree with TRBD2. This CDR3 contains 14 residues. The germline V gene has CDR1 ENHRY and CDR2 SYGVKD. The junction had 2 bases not matched to a gene; V was cut back by 4 bases and J by 0 bases. CDR3 nucleotide sequence: TGTGCCATCAGTGTTACTAGCGGCTCCTACGAGCAGTACTTC. Its translation: CAISVTSGSYEQYF.

This clonotype was recorded a few times. The chain carries TRBV6-1 and TRBJ2-2; 7 bases agree with TRBD1. The J segment lost 3 bases and the V segment lost 10 bases, leaving 5 bases of the junction unmatched. CDR3 size: 13 residues. Germline CDR1 MNHNS, CDR2 SASEGT. The CDR3 nucleotides are TGTGCCACCCACAGGGGTTACACCGGGGAGCTGTTTTTT. It is translated as CATHRGYTGELFF.

The CDR3: CASSLAFRAIGYNEQFF. CDR3 nucleotides: TGCGCCAGCAGCTTGGCCTTCCGGGCCATTGGCTACAATGAGCAGTTCTTC. V is TRBV5-1 and J is TRBJ2-1; D remains unclear. Germline V gene lookup returns CDR1 SGHRS and CDR2 YFSETQ. This CDR3 region has 17 residues. V was shortened by 0 bases and J by 3 bases, with 16 bases between the two germline ends.

In this sample, this clonotype turned up many times. The chain recombines TRBV21-1 with TRBJ2-3; the table's D gene call, TRBD2, was not cross checked with the DNA. TRBV21-1 is described as a pseudogene. The CDR3 has 18 residues. The DNA of the CDR3 is TGTGCCAGCAGCAAAGGAGGGTCGACTAGCGGGAGGACAGATACGCAGTATTTT. Translating it yields CASSKGGSTSGRTDTQYF.

This rearrangement joins TRBV24-1 to TRBJ2-1; D might be TRBD2 (7 bases). The CDR3 totals 17 residues. V lost 7 bases and J 3 bases, leaving 21 bases between the germline ends. The germline gives CDR1 KGHDR, CDR2 SFDVKD. The CDR3 spells CATRGESAGHSYNEQFF. CDR3 bases: TGTGCCACCAGGGGGGAATCAGCGGGACACAGCTACAATGAGCAGTTCTTC.

The table lists this clonotype with a few counts. The V call is TRBV5-1, the J call TRBJ1-2; D remains unclear. There are 16 residues in the CDR3. The germline V gene has CDR1 SGHRS and CDR2 YFSETQ. Trimming removed 4 bases at V and 0 bases at J, with 16 bases between. Written as DNA, the CDR3 is TGCGCCAGCAGCGCCCCTCCGGGTCGCACTAACTATGGCTACACCTTC. Translated, it gives CASSAPPGRTNYGYTF.